This TCR beta chain comes out of a study of CD8+ T cells in alopecia areata. Study context: The study gave treated patients oral tofacitinib at 5 to 10 mg twice daily.

The authors extracted RNA and reverse transcribed it into cDNA as the sequencing template. Sequencing used immunoSEQ multiplex PCR; TCRdb keeps in-frame clones, though not all of them. The repertoire holds around 300,000 clones, with 60% as singletons. This clone has a handful of counts. Its target is not known. Study-level results: Numerous expanded lesional clones remained in scalp and blood during tofacitinib. When scalp samples are sequenced, resident alphabeta T cells of normal skin are also captured. As there was one nonresponder, how baseline CD8+ expansion relates to response remains uncertain.

The V gene lost 5 bases and the J gene lost 6 bases, with 17 bases spanning the gap. Germline CDR1 and CDR2: MDHEN and SYDVKM. This CDR3 is 14 amino acids long. Treatment reported: oral pan-JAK inhibitor, 5-10 mg twice daily. The rearrangement uses TRBV28 and TRBJ2-7; a possible D gene is TRBD1 (5 bases). The sample was CD4+ T cells sorted from blood, taken at roughly week 53, from a patient treated with tofacitinib. This sequence was found in a human donor with alopecia areata. Written as DNA, the CDR3 is TGTGCCAGCAGTCTCCTAGGGGTGGTCGGCGAGCAGTACTTC. It codes for CASSLLGVVGEQYF.